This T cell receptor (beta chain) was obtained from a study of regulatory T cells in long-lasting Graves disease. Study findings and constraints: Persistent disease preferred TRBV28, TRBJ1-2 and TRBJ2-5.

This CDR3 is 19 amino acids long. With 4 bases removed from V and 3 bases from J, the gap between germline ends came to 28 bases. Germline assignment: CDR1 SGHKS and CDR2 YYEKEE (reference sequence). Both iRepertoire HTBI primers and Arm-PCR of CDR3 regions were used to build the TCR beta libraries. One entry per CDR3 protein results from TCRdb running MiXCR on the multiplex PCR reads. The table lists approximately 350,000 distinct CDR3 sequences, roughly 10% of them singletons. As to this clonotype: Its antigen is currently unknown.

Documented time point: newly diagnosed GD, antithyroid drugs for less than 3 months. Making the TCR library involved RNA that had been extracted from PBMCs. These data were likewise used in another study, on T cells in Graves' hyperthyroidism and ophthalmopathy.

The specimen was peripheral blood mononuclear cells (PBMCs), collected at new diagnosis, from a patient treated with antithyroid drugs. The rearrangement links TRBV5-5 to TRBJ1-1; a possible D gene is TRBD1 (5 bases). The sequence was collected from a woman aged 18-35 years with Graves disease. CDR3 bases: TGTGCCAGCAGCCTACTCGACGGGACGTTTTGGGCGAGTGACACTGAAGCTTTCTTT. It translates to CASSLLDGTFWASDTEAFF.